This T cell receptor beta chain was recovered during a study of identical twins. The study's findings and limits: Those out-of-frame alpha sequences shared by twins showed an excess of low generation probability. Within cord blood, abundant beta clonotypes carried fewer insertions, but memory repertoires showed no such trend.

CDR1 SGHKS and CDR2 YYEKEE come from the germline V gene (reference sequence). V lost 1 base and J lost 9; bases outside the gene matches: 6. This CDR3 region has 14 residues. This clonotype was observed a few times. The antigen remains undetermined. TCRdb reprocessed the 5' RACE reads with MiXCR, giving one entry per CDR3 protein. The repertoire includes hundreds of thousands of distinct CDR3 sequences, 18% of them detected once, and about 12% sits in the top ten. The same specimen was also included in a second study, on T cells expressing NK-cell markers. From that paper: CD3+CD56+NKG2C+, CD3+CD56+NKG2C- and CD3+CD56-NKG2C+ T cells, once sorted, supplied the TCR beta repertoires. Dominant NKG2C+ clonotypes made up 1.0-7.0% of CD8+ T cells in roughly six donors.

The TCR sequence derives from a woman under 30 in good health. The chain employs TRBV5-5 and TRBJ2-2, with 7 bases lining up with TRBD2. The sequenced sample was PBMCs. DNA of the CDR3: TGTGCCAGCAGCTTGCACAGCGGGGCTAGGGAGCTGTTTTTT. Its protein is CASSLHSGARELFF.